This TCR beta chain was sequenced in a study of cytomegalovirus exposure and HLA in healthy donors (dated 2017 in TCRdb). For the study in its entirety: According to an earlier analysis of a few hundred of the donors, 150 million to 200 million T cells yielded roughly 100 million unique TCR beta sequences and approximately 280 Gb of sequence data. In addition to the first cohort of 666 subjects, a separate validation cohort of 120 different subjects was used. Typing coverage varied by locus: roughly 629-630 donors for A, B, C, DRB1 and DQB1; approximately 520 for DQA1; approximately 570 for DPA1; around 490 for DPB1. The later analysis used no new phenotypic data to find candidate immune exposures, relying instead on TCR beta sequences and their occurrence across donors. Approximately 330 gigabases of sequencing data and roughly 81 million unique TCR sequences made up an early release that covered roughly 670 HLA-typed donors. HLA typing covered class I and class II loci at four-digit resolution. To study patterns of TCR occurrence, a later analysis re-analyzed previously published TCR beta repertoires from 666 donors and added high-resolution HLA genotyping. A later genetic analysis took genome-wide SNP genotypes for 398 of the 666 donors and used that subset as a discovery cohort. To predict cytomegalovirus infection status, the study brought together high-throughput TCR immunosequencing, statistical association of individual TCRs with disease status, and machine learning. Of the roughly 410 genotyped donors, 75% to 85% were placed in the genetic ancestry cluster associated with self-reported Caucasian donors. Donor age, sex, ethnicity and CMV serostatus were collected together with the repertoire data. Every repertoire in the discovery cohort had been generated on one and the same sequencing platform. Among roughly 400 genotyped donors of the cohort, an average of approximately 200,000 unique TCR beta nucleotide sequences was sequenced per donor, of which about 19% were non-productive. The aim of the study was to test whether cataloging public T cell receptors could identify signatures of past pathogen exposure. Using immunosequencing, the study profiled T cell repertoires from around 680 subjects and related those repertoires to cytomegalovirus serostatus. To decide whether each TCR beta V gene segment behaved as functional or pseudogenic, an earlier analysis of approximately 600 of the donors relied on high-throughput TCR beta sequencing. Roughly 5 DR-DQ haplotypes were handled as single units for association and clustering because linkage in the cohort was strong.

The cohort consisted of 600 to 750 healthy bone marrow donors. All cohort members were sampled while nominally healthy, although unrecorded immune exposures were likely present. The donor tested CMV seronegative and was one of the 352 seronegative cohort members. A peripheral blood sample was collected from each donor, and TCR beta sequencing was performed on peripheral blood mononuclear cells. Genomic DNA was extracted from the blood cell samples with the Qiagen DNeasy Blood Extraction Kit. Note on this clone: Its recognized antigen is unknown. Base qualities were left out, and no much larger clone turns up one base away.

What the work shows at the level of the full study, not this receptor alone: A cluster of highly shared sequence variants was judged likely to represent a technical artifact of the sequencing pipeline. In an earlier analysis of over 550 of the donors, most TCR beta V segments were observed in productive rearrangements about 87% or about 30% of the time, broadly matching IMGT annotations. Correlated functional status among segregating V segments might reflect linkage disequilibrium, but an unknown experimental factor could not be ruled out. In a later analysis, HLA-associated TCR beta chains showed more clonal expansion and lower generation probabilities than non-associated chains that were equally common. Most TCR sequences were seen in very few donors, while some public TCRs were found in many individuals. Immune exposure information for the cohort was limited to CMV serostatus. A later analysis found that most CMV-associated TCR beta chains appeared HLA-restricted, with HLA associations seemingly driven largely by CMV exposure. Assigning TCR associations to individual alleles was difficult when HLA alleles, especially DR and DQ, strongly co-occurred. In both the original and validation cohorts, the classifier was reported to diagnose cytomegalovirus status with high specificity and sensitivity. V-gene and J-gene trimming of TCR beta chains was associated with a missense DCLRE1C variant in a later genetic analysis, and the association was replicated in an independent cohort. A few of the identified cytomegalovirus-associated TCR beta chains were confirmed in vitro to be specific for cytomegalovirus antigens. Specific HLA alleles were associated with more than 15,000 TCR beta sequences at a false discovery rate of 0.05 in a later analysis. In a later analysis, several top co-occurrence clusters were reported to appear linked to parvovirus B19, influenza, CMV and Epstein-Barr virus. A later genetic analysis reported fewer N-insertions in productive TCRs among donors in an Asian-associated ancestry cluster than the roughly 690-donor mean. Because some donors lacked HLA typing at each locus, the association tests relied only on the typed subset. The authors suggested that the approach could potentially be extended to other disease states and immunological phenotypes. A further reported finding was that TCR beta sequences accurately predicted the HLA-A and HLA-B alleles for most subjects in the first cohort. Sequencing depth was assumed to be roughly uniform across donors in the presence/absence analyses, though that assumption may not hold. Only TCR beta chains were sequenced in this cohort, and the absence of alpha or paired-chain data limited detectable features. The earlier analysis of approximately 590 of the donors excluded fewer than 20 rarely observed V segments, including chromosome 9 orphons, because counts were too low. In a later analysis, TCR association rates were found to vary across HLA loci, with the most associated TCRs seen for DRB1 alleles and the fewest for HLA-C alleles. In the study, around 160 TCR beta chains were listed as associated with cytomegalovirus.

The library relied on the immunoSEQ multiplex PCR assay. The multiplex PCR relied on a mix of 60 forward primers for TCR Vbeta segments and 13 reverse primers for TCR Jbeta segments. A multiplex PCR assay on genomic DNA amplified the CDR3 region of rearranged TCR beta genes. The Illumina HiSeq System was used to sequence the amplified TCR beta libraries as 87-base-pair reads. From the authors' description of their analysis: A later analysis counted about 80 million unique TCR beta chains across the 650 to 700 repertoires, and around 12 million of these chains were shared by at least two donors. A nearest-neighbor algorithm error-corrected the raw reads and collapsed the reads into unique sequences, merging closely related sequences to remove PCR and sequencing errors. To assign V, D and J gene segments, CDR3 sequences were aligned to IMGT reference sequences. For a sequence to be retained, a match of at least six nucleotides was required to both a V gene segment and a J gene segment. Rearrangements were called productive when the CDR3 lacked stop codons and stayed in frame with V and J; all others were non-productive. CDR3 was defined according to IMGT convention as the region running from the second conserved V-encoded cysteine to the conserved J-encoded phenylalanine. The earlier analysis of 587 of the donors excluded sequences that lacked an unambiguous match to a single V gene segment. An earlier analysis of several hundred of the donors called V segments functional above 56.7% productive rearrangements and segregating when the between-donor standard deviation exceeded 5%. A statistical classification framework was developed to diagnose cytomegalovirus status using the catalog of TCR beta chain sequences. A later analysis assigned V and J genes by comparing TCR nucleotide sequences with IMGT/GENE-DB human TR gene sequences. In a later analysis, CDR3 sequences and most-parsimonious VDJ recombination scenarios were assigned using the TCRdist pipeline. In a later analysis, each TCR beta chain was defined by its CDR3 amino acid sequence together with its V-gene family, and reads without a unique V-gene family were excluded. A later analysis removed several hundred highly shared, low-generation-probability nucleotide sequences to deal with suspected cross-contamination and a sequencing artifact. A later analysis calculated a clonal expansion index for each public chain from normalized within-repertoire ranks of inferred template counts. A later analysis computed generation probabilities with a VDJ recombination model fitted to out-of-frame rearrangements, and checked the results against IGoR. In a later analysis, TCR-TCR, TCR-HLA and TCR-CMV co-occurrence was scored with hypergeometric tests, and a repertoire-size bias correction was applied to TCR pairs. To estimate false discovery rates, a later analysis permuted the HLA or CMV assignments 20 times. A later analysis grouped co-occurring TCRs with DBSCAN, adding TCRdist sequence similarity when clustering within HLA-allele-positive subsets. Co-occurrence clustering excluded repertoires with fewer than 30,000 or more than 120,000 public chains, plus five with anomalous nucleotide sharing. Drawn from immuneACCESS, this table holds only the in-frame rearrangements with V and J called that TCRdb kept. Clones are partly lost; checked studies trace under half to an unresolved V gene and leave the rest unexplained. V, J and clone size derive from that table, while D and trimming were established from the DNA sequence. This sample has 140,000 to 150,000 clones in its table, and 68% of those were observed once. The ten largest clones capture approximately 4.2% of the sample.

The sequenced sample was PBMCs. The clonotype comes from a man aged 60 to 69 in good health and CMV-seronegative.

The CDR3 protein sequence reads: CASSQDRSGTSGPYEQYF. The nucleotides read TGTGCCAGCAGCCAGGACAGATCCGGGACTAGCGGCCCCTACGAGCAGTACTTC. The rearrangement combines TRBV4-2 with TRBJ2-7, with 11 bases matching TRBD2. Germline trimming amounts to 3 bases on V and 2 bases on J, with 12 as the count of junction bases outside the gene matches. The CDR3 spans 18 residues, from the cysteine through the phenylalanine. Of the read, only the CDR3 DNA is kept; its 54 bases are in frame from base 1. Sequences LGHNA (CDR1) and YNFKEQ (CDR2) are obtained from the germline V gene.